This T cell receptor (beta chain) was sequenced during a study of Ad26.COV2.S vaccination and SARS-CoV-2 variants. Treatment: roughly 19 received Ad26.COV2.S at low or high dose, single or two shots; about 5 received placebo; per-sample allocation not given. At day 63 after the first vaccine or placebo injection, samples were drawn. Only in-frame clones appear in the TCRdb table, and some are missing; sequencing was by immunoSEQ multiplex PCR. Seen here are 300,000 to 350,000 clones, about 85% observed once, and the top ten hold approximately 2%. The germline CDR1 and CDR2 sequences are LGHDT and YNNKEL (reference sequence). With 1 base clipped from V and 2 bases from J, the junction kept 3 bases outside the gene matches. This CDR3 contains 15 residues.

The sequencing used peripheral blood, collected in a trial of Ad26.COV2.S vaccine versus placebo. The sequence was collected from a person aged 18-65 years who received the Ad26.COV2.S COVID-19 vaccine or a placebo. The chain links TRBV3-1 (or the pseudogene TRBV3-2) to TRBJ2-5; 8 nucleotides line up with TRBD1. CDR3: CASSQGTGPQETQYF. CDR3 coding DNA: TGTGCCAGCAGCCAAGGGACAGGGCCTCAAGAGACCCAGTACTTC.